This T cell receptor (beta chain) appears in the sequencing data of a study of blood T cell repertoires in COVID-19. The length of the CDR3 is 13 residues. V was pared by 8 bases and J by 2 bases, with 12 bases between. CDR1 is SNHLY, CDR2 FYNNEI, per germline. Method: immunoSEQ multiplex PCR; TCRdb's copy keeps in-frame clones and lacks some. The repertoire holds roughly 260,000 clones, with around 82% as singletons. The sequenced sample consisted of peripheral blood. This clonotype was obtained from a woman over 75 with active or convalescent COVID-19. The V and J genes are TRBV2 and TRBJ2-5, with a possible D match to TRBD2 (5 bases). CDR3 bases: TGTGCCAGCGGAGGACTGGTACAAGAGACCCAGTACTTC. It is translated as CASGGLVQETQYF.